These 15 T cell receptor beta chains came from one sample sequenced in a study of control samples from healthy donors and cancer patients. Data came from immunoSEQ multiplex PCR; TCRdb stores just in-frame clones and leaves some out. The sample records 75,000 to 100,000 clones, almost 90% being singletons. The specimen sequenced was blood. Source of these receptors: a man in his thirties or forties in good health.

This sequence joins TRBV7-3 and TRBJ2-2; D unclear. The germline gives CDR1 SGHTA, CDR2 FQGTGA. V was shortened by 5 bases and J by 5 bases, with 12 bases between the two germline ends. The CDR3 spans 14 residues. The CDR3 DNA is TGTGCCAGCAGCCAAACGGTTGGGACCGGGGAGCTGTTTTTT. This sequence encodes CASSQTVGTGELFF.

V gene TRBV10-3 combines with J gene TRBJ1-5; D is possibly TRBD1 (5 bases). V was pared by 6 bases and J by 4 bases, with 10 bases between. CDR3 length: 13 residues. Germline V CDR1 and CDR2: ENHRY, SYGVKD. CDR3 residues: CAIRGGWNQPQHF. The CDR3 region has the DNA TGTGCCATCAGGGGGGGGTGGAATCAGCCCCAGCATTTT.

J is TRBJ1-2 and V is TRBV27, with D unresolved. Germline V gives CDR1 MNHEY, CDR2 SMNVEV (reference sequence). This CDR3 comprises 14 residues. The V and J ends lost 8 bases and 3 bases respectively, with 16 bases between them. This CDR3 is CASEDQRGYYGYTF. CDR3 sequence (DNA): TGTGCCAGCGAAGATCAGAGAGGGTACTATGGCTACACCTTC.

CDR3 sequence reads: CASRDSGTSGRHTQYF. CDR3 nucleotide sequence: TGTGCCAGCAGAGACTCCGGGACTAGCGGGAGACATACGCAGTATTTT. The chain carries TRBV27 and TRBJ2-3; 14 nucleotides agree with TRBD2. There are 16 residues in the CDR3. Trimming took 6 bases from V and 7 from J; bases not matched to a gene: 9. CDR1 and CDR2 (germline): MNHEY, SMNVEV (reference sequence).

This clone was seen a single time. This chain uses TRBV29-1 with TRBJ2-5; 8 bases match TRBD1. V was clipped by 6 bases and J by 5 bases; unmatched bases: 11. This CDR3 contains 14 residues. Germline CDR1 is SQVTM and CDR2 is ANQGSEA. This CDR3 reads CSVSHTGGWETQYF. CDR3 nucleotide sequence: TGCAGCGTGAGCCACACAGGGGGTTGGGAGACCCAGTACTTC.

The rearrangement joins TRBV7-2 to TRBJ1-2; TRBD1 is a possible D gene (6 bases). The CDR3 consists of 13 residues. V was trimmed by 1 base and J by 8 bases, leaving 11 bases between them. Per germline, CDR1 SGHTA and CDR2 FQGNSA. The CDR3 nucleotides read TGTGCCAGCAGCTTAGGACAGGAGGAGGGCTACACCTTC. Protein product: CASSLGQEEGYTF.

The V gene is TRBV13, the J gene TRBJ2-5; unclear D gene. The CDR3 length is 15 residues. CDR1 PRHDT and CDR2 FYEKMQ come from the germline V gene (reference sequence). Trimming shortened V by 0 bases and J by 0 bases, and 8 bases separated the two germline ends. This chain's CDR3 is CASSLGPGYQETQYF. CDR3 nucleotides: TGTGCCAGCAGCTTAGGACCTGGGTACCAAGAGACCCAGTACTTC.

J is TRBJ2-7 and V is TRBV9, with 10 bases lining up with TRBD2. The germline V gene has CDR1 SGDLS and CDR2 YYNGEE. The trim removed 4 bases at V and 1 base at J, leaving 5 bases unmatched. This CDR3 contains 15 residues. CDR3 residues: CASSPSGSDSYEQYF. CDR3 nucleotide sequence: TGTGCCAGCAGCCCTAGCGGGAGTGATTCCTACGAGCAGTACTTC.

The J gene is TRBJ2-5, the V gene TRBV2, with D perhaps TRBD2 (6 bases). V was cut by 8 bases and J by 3 bases, with 13 bases left in between. Germline CDR1 SNHLY, CDR2 FYNNEI. The CDR3 is 13 amino acids. The CDR3 spells CASFRELKETQYF. The CDR3 coding sequence is TGTGCCAGCTTCCGGGAGCTAAAAGAGACCCAGTACTTC.

The genes are TRBV19 and TRBJ1-6; a possible D gene is TRBD1 (6 bases). Germline V CDR1 and CDR2: LNHDA, SQIVND (reference sequence). The CDR3 contains 14 residues. With 2 bases removed from V and 5 bases from J, the gap between germline ends came to 7 bases. This CDR3 is CASSIRGDNSPLHF. In nucleotides, the CDR3 is TGTGCCAGTAGTATAAGGGGGGATAATTCACCCCTCCACTTT.

The CDR3 nucleotides are TGTGCCAGCAGCCCCCGGACTATGGGAACCCTCCACTTT. Amino acid sequence: CASSPRTMGTLHF. The rearrangement joins TRBV9 to TRBJ1-6, with D unresolved. Trimming took off 4 bases at V and 14 bases at J, with 16 bases between the two ends. There are 13 residues in the CDR3. Germline values: CDR1 SGDLS, CDR2 YYNGEE.

The V call is TRBV5-1, the J call TRBJ2-7; TRBD2 agrees at 15 bases. This CDR3 comprises 18 residues. Germline V gene sequence: CDR1 SGHRS, CDR2 YFSETQ. J gave up 0 bases and V 2 bases, and 6 bases lay outside the gene matches. The CDR3 DNA is TGCGCCAGCAGCTTACCGGGACTAGCGGGAGGTTTCTCCTACGAGCAGTACTTC. Translating it yields CASSLPGLAGGFSYEQYF.

The chain couples TRBV29-1 to TRBJ1-4; 10 bases align to TRBD1. CDR1 is SQVTM, CDR2 ANQGSEA, per germline. V was clipped by 2 bases and J by 5 bases; unmatched bases: 11. This CDR3 is built from 17 residues. The DNA for the CDR3 is TGCAGCGTTGAACGGGAGTTAGGGACAGGGGCGAATGAAAAACTGTTTTTT. Protein product: CSVERELGTGANEKLFF.

This clone was observed once. The chain carries TRBV19 and TRBJ1-5; D perhaps matches TRBD1 (5 bases). This CDR3 is 14 amino acids long. The V gene lost 7 bases and the J gene lost 6 bases, with 16 bases spanning the gap. Per germline, CDR1 LNHDA and CDR2 SQIVND (reference sequence). This chain's CDR3 is CASTTSREGQPQHF. The CDR3 nucleotides are TGTGCCAGTACCACGAGCAGGGAGGGTCAGCCCCAGCATTTT.

The chain has TRBV7-2 and TRBJ1-6; no reliable D call. The CDR3 is 12 amino acids. The V and J ends lost 5 bases and 7 bases respectively, with 6 bases between them. The germline CDR1 and CDR2 sequences are SGHTA and FQGNSA. CDR3 sequence reads: CASSRWNSPLHF. CDR3 sequence (DNA): TGTGCCAGCAGCCGGTGGAATTCACCCCTCCACTTT.